This T cell receptor (beta chain) was profiled in a study of blood T cell repertoires in COVID-19. Study summary: Spain, Italy and the United States supplied samples that represented acute and convalescent COVID-19. PBMCs, B-cell-depleted T cells, or T cells were the source of the cDNA or gDNA that made up the material.

Clones were read by immunoSEQ multiplex PCR, and TCRdb kept only the in-frame ones, dropping some. The data hold under 250,000 clones, with about 89% observed a single time. This CDR3 is built from 18 residues. The junction had 13 bases not matched to a gene; V was cut back by 2 bases and J by 3 bases. Germline V CDR1 and CDR2: MRHNA, SNTAGT. Specimen: peripheral blood. The receptor's source is a man in his sixties who had recovered from COVID-19. This sequence joins TRBV6-4 and TRBJ2-1; 7 bases are a match to TRBD1. The CDR3 DNA sequence: TGTGCCAGCAGTGACCCCAAAACCCTTGCAGGGGGCTACAATGAGCAGTTCTTC. It is translated as CASSDPKTLAGGYNEQFF.